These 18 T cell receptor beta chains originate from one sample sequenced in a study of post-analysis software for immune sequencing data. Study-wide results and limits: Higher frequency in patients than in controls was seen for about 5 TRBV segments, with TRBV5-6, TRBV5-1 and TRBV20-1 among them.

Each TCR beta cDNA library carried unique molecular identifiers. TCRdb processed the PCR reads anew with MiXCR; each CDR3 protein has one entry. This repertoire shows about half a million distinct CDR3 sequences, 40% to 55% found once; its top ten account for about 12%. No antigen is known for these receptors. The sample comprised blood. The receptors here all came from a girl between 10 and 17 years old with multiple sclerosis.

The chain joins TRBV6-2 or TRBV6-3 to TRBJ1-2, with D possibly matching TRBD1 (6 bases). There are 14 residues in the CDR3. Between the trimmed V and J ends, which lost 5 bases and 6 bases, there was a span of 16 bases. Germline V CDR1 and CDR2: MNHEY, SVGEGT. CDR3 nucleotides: TGTGCCAGCAGTCTCGAGGGGACATTCCATGGCTACACCTTC. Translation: CASSLEGTFHGYTF.

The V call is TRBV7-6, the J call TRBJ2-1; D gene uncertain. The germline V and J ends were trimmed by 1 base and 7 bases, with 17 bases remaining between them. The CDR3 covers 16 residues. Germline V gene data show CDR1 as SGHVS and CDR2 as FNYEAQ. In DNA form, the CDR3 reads TGTGCCAGCAGCTTAGATGAGGAACTGCCGAGGAATGAGCAGTTCTTC. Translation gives CASSLDEELPRNEQFF.

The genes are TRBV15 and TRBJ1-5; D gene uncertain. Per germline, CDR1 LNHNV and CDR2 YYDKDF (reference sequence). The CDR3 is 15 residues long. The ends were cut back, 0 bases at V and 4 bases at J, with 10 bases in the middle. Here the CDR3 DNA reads TGTGCCACCAGCAGAGATGTGGCCCTAAATCAGCCCCAGCATTTT. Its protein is CATSRDVALNQPQHF.

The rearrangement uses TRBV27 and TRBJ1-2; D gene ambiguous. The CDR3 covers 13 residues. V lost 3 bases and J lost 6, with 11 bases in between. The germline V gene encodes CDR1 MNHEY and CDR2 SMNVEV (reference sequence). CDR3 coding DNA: TGTGCCAGCAGTTTCAGAGGTTCGGATGGCTACACCTTC. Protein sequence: CASSFRGSDGYTF.

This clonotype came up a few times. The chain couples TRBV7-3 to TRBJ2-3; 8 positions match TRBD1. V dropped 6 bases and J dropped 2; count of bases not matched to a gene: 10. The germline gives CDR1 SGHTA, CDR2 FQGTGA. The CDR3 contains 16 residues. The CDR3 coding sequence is TGTGCCAGCAGTGAATACGGACAGGGATACACAGATACGCAGTATTTT. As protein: CASSEYGQGYTDTQYF. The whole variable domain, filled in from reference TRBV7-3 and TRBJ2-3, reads GAGVSQTPSNKVTEKGKYVELRCDPISGHTALYWYRQSLGQGPEFLIYFQGTGAADDSGLPNDRFFAVRPEGSVSTLKIQRTERGDSAVYLCASSEYGQGYTDTQYFGPGTRLTVL.

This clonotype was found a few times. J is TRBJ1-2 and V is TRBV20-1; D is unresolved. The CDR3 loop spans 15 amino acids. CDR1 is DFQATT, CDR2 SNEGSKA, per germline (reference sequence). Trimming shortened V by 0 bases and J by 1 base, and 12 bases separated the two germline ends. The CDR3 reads CSARDKDSGNYGYTF. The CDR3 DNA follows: TGCAGTGCTAGAGATAAGGACTCGGGTAACTATGGCTACACCTTC.

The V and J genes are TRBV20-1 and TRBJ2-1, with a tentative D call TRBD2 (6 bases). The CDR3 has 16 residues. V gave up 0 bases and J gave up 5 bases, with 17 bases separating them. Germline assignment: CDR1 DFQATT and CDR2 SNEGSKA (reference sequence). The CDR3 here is CSARDGVAGKNNEQFF. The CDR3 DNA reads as TGCAGTGCTAGAGACGGTGTGGCGGGAAAGAACAATGAGCAGTTCTTC.

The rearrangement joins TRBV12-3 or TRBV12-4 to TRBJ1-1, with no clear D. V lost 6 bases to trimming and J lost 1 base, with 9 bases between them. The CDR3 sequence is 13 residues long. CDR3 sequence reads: CASRSIKNTEAFF. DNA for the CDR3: TGTGCCAGCAGATCGATCAAGAACACTGAAGCTTTCTTT.

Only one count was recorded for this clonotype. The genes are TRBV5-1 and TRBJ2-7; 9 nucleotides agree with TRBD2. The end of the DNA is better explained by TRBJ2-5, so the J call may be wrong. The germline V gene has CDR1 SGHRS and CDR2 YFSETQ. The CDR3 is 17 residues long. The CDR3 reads CASSLSVLAGVLETQYF. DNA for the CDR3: TGCGCCAGCAGCTTGTCTGTATTAGCGGGAGTACTCGAGACCCAGTACTTC.

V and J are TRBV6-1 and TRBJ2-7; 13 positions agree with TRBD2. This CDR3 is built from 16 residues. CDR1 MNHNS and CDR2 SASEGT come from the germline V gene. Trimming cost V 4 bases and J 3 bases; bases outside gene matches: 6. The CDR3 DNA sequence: TGTGCCAGCAGTGGGATACTAGCGGGAGGGTGCTACGAGCAGTACTTC. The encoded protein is CASSGILAGGCYEQYF.

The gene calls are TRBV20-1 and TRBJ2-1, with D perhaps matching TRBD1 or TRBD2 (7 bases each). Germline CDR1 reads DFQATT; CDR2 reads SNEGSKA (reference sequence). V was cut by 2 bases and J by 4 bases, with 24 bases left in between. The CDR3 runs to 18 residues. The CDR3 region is CSARQVRGGPSVYNEQFF. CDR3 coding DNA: TGCAGTGCTAGACAGGTCAGGGGGGGCCCAAGCGTTTACAATGAGCAGTTCTTC.

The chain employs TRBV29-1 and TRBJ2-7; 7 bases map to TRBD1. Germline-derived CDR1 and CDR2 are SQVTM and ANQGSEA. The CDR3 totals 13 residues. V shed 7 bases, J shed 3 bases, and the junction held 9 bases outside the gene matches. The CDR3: CSARDRDLYEQYF. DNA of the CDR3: TGCAGCGCCCGTGACAGGGACCTCTACGAGCAGTACTTC.

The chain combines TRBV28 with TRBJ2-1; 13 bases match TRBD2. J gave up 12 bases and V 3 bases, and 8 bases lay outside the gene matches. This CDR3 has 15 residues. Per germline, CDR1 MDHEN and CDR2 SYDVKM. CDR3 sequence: CASSFIGLAGVGQFF. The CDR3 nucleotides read TGTGCCAGCAGTTTTATTGGACTAGCGGGAGTCGGGCAGTTCTTC.

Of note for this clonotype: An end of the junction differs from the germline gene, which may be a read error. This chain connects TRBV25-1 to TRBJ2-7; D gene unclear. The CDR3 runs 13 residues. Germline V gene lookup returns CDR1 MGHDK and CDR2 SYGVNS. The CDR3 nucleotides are TGTGCCAGCAGTGGAGAGAGTTTCCAAGAGCAGTACTTT. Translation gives CASSGESFQEQYF.

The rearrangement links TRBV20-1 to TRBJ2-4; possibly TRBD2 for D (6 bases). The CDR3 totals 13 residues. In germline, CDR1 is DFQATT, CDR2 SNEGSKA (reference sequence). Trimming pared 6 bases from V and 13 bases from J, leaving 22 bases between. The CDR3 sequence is CSATPDYYNEQYF. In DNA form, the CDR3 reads TGCAGTGCCACCCCGGACTACTACAATGAGCAGTACTTC.

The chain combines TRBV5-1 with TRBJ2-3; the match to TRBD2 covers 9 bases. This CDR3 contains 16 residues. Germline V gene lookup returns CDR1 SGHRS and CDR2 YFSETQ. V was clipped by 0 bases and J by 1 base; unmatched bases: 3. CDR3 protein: CASSLGVAGGTDTQYF. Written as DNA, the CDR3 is TGCGCCAGCAGCTTGGGCGTAGCGGGAGGCACAGATACGCAGTATTTT.

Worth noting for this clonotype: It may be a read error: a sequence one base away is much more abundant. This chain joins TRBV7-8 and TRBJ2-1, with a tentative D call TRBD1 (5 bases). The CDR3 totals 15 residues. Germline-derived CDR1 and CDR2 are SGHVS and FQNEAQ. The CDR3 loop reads CASSLLDRSDNGQFF. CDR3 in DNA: TGTGCCAGCAGCTTATTAGATAGGTCGGACAATGGGCAGTTCTTC. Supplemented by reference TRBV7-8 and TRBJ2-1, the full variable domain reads GAGVSQSPRYKVAKRGQDVALRCDPISGHVSLFWYQQALGQGPEFLTYFQNEAQLDKSGLPSDRFFAERPEGSVSTLKIQRTQQEDSAVYLCASSLLDRSDNGQFFGPGTRLTVL.

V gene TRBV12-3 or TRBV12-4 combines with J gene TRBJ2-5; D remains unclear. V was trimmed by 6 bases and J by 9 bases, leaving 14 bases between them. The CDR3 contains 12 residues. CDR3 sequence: CASRISPEPQYF. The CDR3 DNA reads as TGTGCCAGCAGGATCTCACCGGAACCCCAGTACTTC.